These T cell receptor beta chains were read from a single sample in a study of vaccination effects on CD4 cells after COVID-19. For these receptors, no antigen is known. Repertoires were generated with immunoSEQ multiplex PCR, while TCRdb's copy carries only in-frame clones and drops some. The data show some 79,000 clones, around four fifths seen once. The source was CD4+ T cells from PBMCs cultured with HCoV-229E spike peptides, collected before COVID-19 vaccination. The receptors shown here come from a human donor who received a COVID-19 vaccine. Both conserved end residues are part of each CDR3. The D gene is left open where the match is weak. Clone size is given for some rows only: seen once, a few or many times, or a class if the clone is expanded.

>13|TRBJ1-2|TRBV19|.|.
CASSLQRGFGYTF
TGTGCCAGTAGTCTTCAAAGGGGGTTTGGCTACACCTTC
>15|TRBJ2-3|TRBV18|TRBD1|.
CASSPTGGKTDTQYF
TGTGCCAGCTCACCGACAGGGGGGAAGACAGATACGCAGTATTTT
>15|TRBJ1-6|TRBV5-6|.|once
CASSLLGGYNSPLHF
TGTGCCAGCAGCTTGTTGGGGGGCTATAATTCACCCCTCCACTTT
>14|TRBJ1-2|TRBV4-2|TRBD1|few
CASSQGTGNYGYTF
TGTGCCAGCAGCCAAGGGACAGGGAACTATGGCTACACCTTC
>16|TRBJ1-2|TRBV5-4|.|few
CASSLGGPGTSYGYTF
TGTGCCAGCAGCTTGGGGGGTCCAGGGACCTCCTATGGCTACACCTTC
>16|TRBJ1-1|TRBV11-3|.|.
CASSLGPGVENTEAFF
TGTGCCAGCAGCTTGGGGCCGGGGGTTGAAAACACTGAAGCTTTCTTT
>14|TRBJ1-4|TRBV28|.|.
CASSLLFGNEKLFF
TGTGCCAGCAGTTTATTGTTTGGTAATGAAAAACTGTTTTTT
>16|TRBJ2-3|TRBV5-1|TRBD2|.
CASSYELAGAPYTQYF
TGCGCCAGCAGCTACGAACTAGCGGGGGCCCCGTATACGCAGTATTTT
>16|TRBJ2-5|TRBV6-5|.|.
CASSYGNGEVQETQYF
TGTGCCAGCAGTTACGGTAACGGGGAGGTCCAAGAGACCCAGTACTTC
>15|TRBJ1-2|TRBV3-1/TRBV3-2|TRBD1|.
CASSQPGQGKEGYTF
TGTGCCAGCAGCCAACCGGGACAGGGGAAAGAGGGCTACACCTTC
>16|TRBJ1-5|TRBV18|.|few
CASSPEVGISNQPQHF
TGTGCCAGCTCACCCGAGGTAGGGATTAGCAATCAGCCCCAGCATTTT
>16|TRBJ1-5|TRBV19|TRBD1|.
CASSRDRDENNQPQHF
TGTGCCAGTAGCCGTGACAGGGACGAAAACAATCAGCCCCAGCATTTT
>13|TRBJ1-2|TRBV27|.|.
CASLGGFEGGYTF
TGTGCCAGCCTTGGAGGTTTCGAGGGTGGCTACACCTTC
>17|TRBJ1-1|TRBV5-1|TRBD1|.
CASSSLPVQGGSGEAFF
TGCGCCAGCAGCTCCCTCCCGGTCCAGGGGGGGAGTGGTGAAGCTTTCTTT
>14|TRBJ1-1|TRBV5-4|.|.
CASSPLLGVAEAFF
TGTGCCAGCAGTCCCCTTTTAGGGGTGGCTGAAGCTTTCTTT
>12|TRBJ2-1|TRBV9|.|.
CASSVGYNEQFF
TGTGCCAGCAGCGTAGGGTACAATGAGCAGTTCTTC
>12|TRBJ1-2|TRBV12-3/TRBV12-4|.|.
CASRGRLIGYTF
TGTGCCAGCAGGGGACGCTTGATAGGCTACACCTTC
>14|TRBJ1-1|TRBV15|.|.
CATSRDTANTEAFF
TGTGCCACCAGCAGAGATACAGCGAACACTGAAGCTTTCTTT
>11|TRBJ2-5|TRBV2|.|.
CASRVQETQYF
TGTGCCAGCAGGGTTCAAGAGACCCAGTACTTC
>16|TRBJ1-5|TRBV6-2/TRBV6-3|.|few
CASSYSGQGNNQPQHF
TGTGCCAGCAGTTACTCCGGCCAGGGGAACAATCAGCCCCAGCATTTT
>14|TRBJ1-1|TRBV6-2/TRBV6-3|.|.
CASSSGGGLPEAFF
TGTGCCAGCAGTTCGGGTGGAGGCCTACCTGAAGCTTTCTTT
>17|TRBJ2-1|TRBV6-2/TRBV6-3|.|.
CASSYGRDYRSYNEQFF
TGTGCCAGCAGTTACGGCAGGGATTACCGCTCCTACAATGAGCAGTTCTTC
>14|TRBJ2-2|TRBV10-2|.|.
CASSYPANTGELFF
TGCGCCAGTTCTTACCCTGCGAACACCGGGGAGCTGTTTTTT
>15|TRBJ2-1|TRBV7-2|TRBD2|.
CASSPRTSGGFEQFF
TGTGCCAGCAGCCCCAGGACTAGCGGGGGGTTTGAGCAGTTCTTC
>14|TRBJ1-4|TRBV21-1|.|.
CASSTTGFNEKLFF
TGTGCCAGCAGCACCACAGGGTTTAATGAAAAACTGTTTTTT
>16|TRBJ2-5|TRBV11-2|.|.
CASSLVAGTPVVTQYF
TGTGCCAGCAGCTTAGTGGCCGGGACTCCCGTTGTTACCCAGTACTTC
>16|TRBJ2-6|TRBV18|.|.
CASSQGRSSGANVLTF
TGTGCCAGCTCCCAGGGGCGAAGCTCTGGGGCCAACGTCCTGACTTTC
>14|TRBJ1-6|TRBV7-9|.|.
CASSLGDAYSPLHF
TGTGCCAGCAGCTTGGGGGACGCCTATTCACCCCTCCACTTT
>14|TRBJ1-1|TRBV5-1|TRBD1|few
CASRQRGDSTEAFF
TGCGCCAGCAGGCAGCGCGGGGACAGCACTGAAGCTTTCTTT
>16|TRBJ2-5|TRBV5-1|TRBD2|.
CASSLALAGTQETQYF
TGCGCCAGCAGCTTGGCGCTAGCGGGGACTCAAGAGACCCAGTACTTC
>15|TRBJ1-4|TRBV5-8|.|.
CASSLRTAAGEKLFF
TGTGCCAGCAGCCTACGGACAGCGGCCGGGGAAAAACTGTTTTTT
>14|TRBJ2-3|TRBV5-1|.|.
CASRSGVVTDTQYF
TGCGCCAGCAGGTCGGGGGTTGTTACAGATACGCAGTATTTT
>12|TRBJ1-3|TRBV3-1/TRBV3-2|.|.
CASSLQGNTIYF
TGTGCCAGCAGCTTACAGGGAAACACCATATATTTT
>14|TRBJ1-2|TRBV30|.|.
CAWSVGGAWDGYTF
TGTGCCTGGAGTGTGGGGGGGGCATGGGATGGCTACACCTTC
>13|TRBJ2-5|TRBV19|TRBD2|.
CASGGLAGGTQYF
TGTGCCAGTGGGGGACTAGCCGGGGGGACCCAGTACTTC
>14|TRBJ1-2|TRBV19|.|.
CASSLRQDDYGYTF
TGTGCCAGTAGTCTAAGACAGGATGACTATGGCTACACCTTC
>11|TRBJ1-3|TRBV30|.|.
CACGLAGAIYF
TGTGCCTGCGGGCTTGCCGGGGCCATATATTTT
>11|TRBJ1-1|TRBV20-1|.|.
CSATGDTEAFF
TGCAGTGCTACAGGGGACACTGAAGCTTTCTTT
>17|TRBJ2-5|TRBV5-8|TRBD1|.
CASPDFWTGAPRETQYF
TGTGCCAGCCCCGATTTCTGGACAGGGGCCCCCCGGGAGACCCAGTACTTC
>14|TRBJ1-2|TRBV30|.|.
CAWLQFGAGGGYTF
TGTGCCTGGCTTCAATTCGGAGCCGGGGGTGGCTACACCTTC
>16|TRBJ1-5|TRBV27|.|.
CASSAREPRDNQPQHF
TGTGCCAGCAGTGCCAGGGAGCCTAGAGACAATCAGCCCCAGCATTTT
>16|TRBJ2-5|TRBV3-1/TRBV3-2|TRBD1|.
CASSQDLYRGKETQYF
TGTGCCAGCAGCCAAGATTTGTACAGGGGCAAAGAGACCCAGTACTTC
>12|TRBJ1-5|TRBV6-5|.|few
CASRSTGQPQHF
TGTGCCAGCAGATCAACGGGACAGCCCCAGCATTTT
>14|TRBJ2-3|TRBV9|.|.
CASSLRVSTDTQYF
TGTGCCAGCAGCCTCAGGGTTAGCACAGATACGCAGTATTTT
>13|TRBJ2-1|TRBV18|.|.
CASSPPGAHEQFF
TGTGCCAGCTCACCACCAGGGGCACATGAGCAGTTCTTC
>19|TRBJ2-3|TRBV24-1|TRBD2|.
CATSVVQGASGGAADTQYF
TGTGCCACCAGTGTTGTGCAGGGGGCGAGCGGGGGGGCCGCAGATACGCAGTATTTT
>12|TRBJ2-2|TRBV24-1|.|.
CATRGGPGELFF
TGTGCCACCAGGGGTGGGCCCGGGGAGCTGTTTTTT
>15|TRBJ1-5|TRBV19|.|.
CASSIVRMGNQPQHF
TGTGCCAGTAGTATTGTAAGGATGGGCAATCAGCCCCAGCATTTT
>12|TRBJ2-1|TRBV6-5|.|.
CASSYPQGEQFF
TGTGCCAGCAGTTACCCCCAGGGTGAGCAGTTCTTC
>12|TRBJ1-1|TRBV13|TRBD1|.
CASSPTGGRAFF
TGTGCCAGCAGCCCCACAGGGGGCAGAGCTTTCTTT